The 24 T cell receptor beta chains below all came from one sample that was sequenced in a study of OX40 agonist ivuxolimab in advanced cancers. TCRdb keeps only in-frame clones here, not all; method: immunoSEQ multiplex PCR. This sample yields about 89,000 clones, of which around 90% are seen a single time; over 0.65% belongs to the top ten. The sample in question was CD4+ or CD8+ T cells sorted from blood, obtained in a trial of the OX40 agonist ivuxolimab. These receptors were obtained from an adult with an advanced solid tumor such as melanoma, head and neck, liver or kidney cancer.

This clone was seen once. In nucleotides, the CDR3 is TGTGCCAGTAGTATGAACAGGGTGGCCTACGAGCAGTACTTC. Its protein is CASSMNRVAYEQYF. V is TRBV19 and J is TRBJ2-7, with D possibly TRBD1 on 6 matching bases. Germline V CDR1 and CDR2: LNHDA, SQIVND (reference sequence). V was shortened by 3 bases and J by 2 bases, with 11 bases between the two germline ends. The CDR3 is 14 amino acids.

This sequence joins TRBV2 and TRBJ2-7; tentative D call: TRBD1 (5 bases). V lost 4 bases and J 7 bases, leaving 20 bases between the germline ends. The germline CDR1 and CDR2 sequences are SNHLY and FYNNEI. The CDR3 is made up of 15 amino acids. This CDR3 is CASSGGDRALSEQYF. The CDR3 region has the DNA TGTGCCAGCAGTGGGGGTGACAGAGCGCTGTCGGAGCAGTACTTC.

The chain is built from TRBV15 and TRBJ2-5; the match to TRBD1 covers 9 bases. Trimming cost V 1 base and J 5 bases; bases outside gene matches: 8. The germline V gene encodes CDR1 LNHNV and CDR2 YYDKDF (reference sequence). The CDR3 runs to 16 residues. CDR3 region: CATSRVRGTGLETQYF. As DNA, the CDR3 is TGTGCCACCAGCAGAGTTCGCGGGACAGGGTTGGAGACCCAGTACTTC.

The V call is TRBV7-8, the J call TRBJ2-7, with D perhaps matching TRBD2 (5 bases). Germline V CDR1 and CDR2: SGHVS, FQNEAQ. There are 15 residues in the CDR3. V was cut by 2 bases and J by 2 bases, with 13 bases left in between. The CDR3 sequence is CASSLRGSRTYEQYF. The CDR3 nucleotides read TGTGCCAGCAGCTTAAGAGGGTCGAGGACCTACGAGCAGTACTTC.

V gene TRBV19 combines with J gene TRBJ2-1; TRBD2 is a possible D gene (6 bases). Germline CDR1 reads LNHDA; CDR2 reads SQIVND (reference sequence). Trimming removed 8 bases from V and 2 bases from J, with 16 bases in between. This CDR3 contains 15 residues. In DNA form, the CDR3 reads TGTGCCAGTTCTCAGGGACTCCCGCCCTACAATGAGCAGTTCTTC. Amino acids: CASSQGLPPYNEQFF. Combining the CDR3 with reference TRBV19 and TRBJ2-1 gives the whole variable domain DGGITQSPKYLFRKEGQNVTLSCEQNLNHDAMYWYRQDPGQGLRLIYYSQIVNDFQKGDIAEGYSVSREKKESFPLTVTSAQKNPTAFYLCASSQGLPPYNEQFFGPGTRLTVL.

This clone was detected a few times. This chain joins TRBV27 and TRBJ1-2, with D possibly matching TRBD1 (6 bases). The germline CDR1 and CDR2 sequences are MNHEY and SMNVEV (reference sequence). This CDR3 is 15 amino acids long. Trimming removed 4 bases at V and 4 bases at J, with 16 bases between. This CDR3 is CASSSLGGQLYGYTF. Here the CDR3 DNA reads TGTGCCAGCAGTTCATTAGGGGGGCAGCTCTATGGCTACACCTTC.

This chain connects TRBV5-4 to TRBJ2-7; TRBD1 aligns across 8 bases. Germline values: CDR1 SGHNT, CDR2 YYREEE (reference sequence). This CDR3 is built from 14 residues. The V and J ends lost 3 bases and 3 bases, in that order; junction bases with no gene match: 5. In DNA form, the CDR3 reads TGTGCCAGCAGCTCGGGACAGGCGTACTACGAGCAGTACTTC. This codes for CASSSGQAYYEQYF.

The J gene is TRBJ1-1, the V gene TRBV5-1; D is unresolved. This CDR3 region has 15 residues. Trimming shortened V by 0 bases and J by 1 base, and 10 bases separated the two germline ends. Germline CDR1 reads SGHRS; CDR2 reads YFSETQ. The CDR3 coding sequence is TGCGCCAGCAGCTTGGTTCTTGCGGAGAACACTGAAGCTTTCTTT. Its protein product is CASSLVLAENTEAFF.

The chain has TRBV6-1 and TRBJ2-7; TRBD1 aligns across 7 bases. V lost 6 bases, J lost 4 bases, and 9 bases stayed unmatched. The germline gives CDR1 MNHNS, CDR2 SASEGT. The CDR3 spans 14 residues. CDR3 protein: CASSQQGKGYEQYF. The CDR3 DNA follows: TGTGCCAGCAGCCAACAGGGGAAGGGTTACGAGCAGTACTTC.

V is TRBV28 and J is TRBJ2-7, with 11 bases that match TRBD2. V trimming: 6 bases; J trimming: 3 bases; junction bases outside the gene matches: 7. Germline-derived CDR1 and CDR2 are MDHEN and SYDVKM. The CDR3 is 15 amino acids. The CDR3, as DNA: TGTGCCAGCAGCGCCGGGACTAGCGGAAACTACGAGCAGTACTTC. Translation gives CASSAGTSGNYEQYF.

The J gene is TRBJ2-1, the V gene TRBV7-2, with D maybe TRBD1 (5 bases). Trimming pared 0 bases from V and 1 base from J, leaving 10 bases between. CDR3 length: 16 amino acids. Germline CDR1 reads SGHTA; CDR2 reads FQGNSA. The CDR3 region is CASSLAGPGSYNEQFF. CDR3 nucleotides: TGTGCCAGCAGCTTAGCGGGTCCAGGGTCCTACAATGAGCAGTTCTTC. Filled out from reference TRBV7-2 and TRBJ2-1, the complete variable domain reads GAGVSQSPSNKVTEKGKDVELRCDPISGHTALYWYRQSLGQGLEFLIYFQGNSAPDKSGLPSDRFSAERTGGSVSTLTIQRTQQEDSAVYLCASSLAGPGSYNEQFFGPGTRLTVL.

The V gene is TRBV5-1, the J gene TRBJ2-5; D is ambiguous. Germline values: CDR1 SGHRS, CDR2 YFSETQ. V lost 3 bases and J 2 bases, leaving 5 bases between the germline ends. CDR3 length: 12 residues. The CDR3 region has the DNA TGCGCCAGCAGCTCCAATCAAGAGACCCAGTACTTC. Translation: CASSSNQETQYF. Variable domain in full (rest from reference TRBV5-1 and TRBJ2-5): KAGVTQTPRYLIKTRGQQVTLSCSPISGHRSVSWYQQTPGQGLQFLFEYFSETQRNKGNFPGRFSGRQFSNSRSEMNVSTLELGDSALYLCASSSNQETQYFGPGTRLLVL.

This clone was seen just once. The V call is TRBV18, the J call TRBJ2-7; D perhaps matches TRBD2 (7 bases). V was pared by 4 bases and J by 3 bases, with 19 bases between. The CDR3 runs to 16 residues. CDR1 is KGHSH, CDR2 LQKENI, per germline. CDR3 in DNA: TGTGCCAGCTCACTTCAACAGGGAGGGGTTGGCTACGAGCAGTACTTC. This translates into CASSLQQGGVGYEQYF.

The chain combines TRBV5-1 with TRBJ2-5; 11 positions match TRBD2. This CDR3 comprises 16 residues. V lost 4 bases, J lost 1 base, and 6 bases stayed unmatched. Germline lookup yields CDR1 SGHRS and CDR2 YFSETQ. The CDR3, as DNA: TGCGCCAGCAGCCCCGCCCTAGCGGGGGGCCAAGAGACCCAGTACTTC. Translating gives CASSPALAGGQETQYF.

The gene calls are TRBV5-5 and TRBJ2-7; a possible D gene is TRBD1 (6 bases). Trimming took 5 bases from V and 7 from J, leaving 19 bases between them. Germline CDR1 and CDR2: SGHKS and YYEKEE (reference sequence). This CDR3 comprises 14 residues. CDR3 sequence reads: CASSQGSRAWEQYF. DNA of the CDR3: TGTGCCAGCAGTCAGGGGAGCAGGGCTTGGGAGCAGTACTTC.

This clone has only one observation. The rearrangement uses TRBV5-4 and TRBJ2-5, with TRBD2 matching over 11 bases. CDR1 SGHNT and CDR2 YYREEE come from the germline V gene (reference sequence). V was clipped by 4 bases and J by 2 bases; unmatched bases: 4. CDR3 length: 15 residues. This CDR3 is CASSRLAGNQETQYF. The CDR3 DNA sequence: TGTGCCAGCAGCAGACTAGCGGGGAATCAAGAGACCCAGTACTTC.

V gene TRBV30 combines with J gene TRBJ1-4; D unclear. Germline V gene lookup returns CDR1 GTSNPN and CDR2 SVGIG (reference sequence). Trimming removed 5 bases at V and 0 bases at J, with 7 bases between. CDR3 length equals 13 residues. The CDR3 nucleotides are TGTGCCTGGGCAGATGCAACTAATGAAAAACTGTTTTTT. Protein: CAWADATNEKLFF.

The rearrangement joins TRBV28 to TRBJ1-2; D gene uncertain. CDR3 size: 13 residues. Germline assignment: CDR1 MDHEN and CDR2 SYDVKM. The V end lost 1 base, the J end lost 3 bases, and 6 bases lay between the germline ends. CDR3: CASSLSQDYGYTF. The CDR3 coding sequence is TGTGCCAGCAGTTTATCGCAGGACTATGGCTACACCTTC.

The chain couples TRBV6-5 to TRBJ2-1; perhaps TRBD2 as D (5 bases). Germline-derived CDR1 and CDR2 are MNHEY and SVGAGI. This CDR3 is 15 amino acids long. Trimming cost V 3 bases and J 8 bases, with 17 bases left between them. The CDR3: CASSYSPTEADEQFF. CDR3 coding DNA: TGTGCCAGCAGTTATTCTCCCACGGAGGCGGATGAGCAGTTCTTC.

The chain recombines TRBV5-1 with TRBJ1-4; TRBD1 might be the D (5 bases). V dropped 4 bases and J dropped 3 bases, with 16 bases sitting between them. CDR3 size: 16 residues. Per the germline V gene, CDR1 is SGHRS and CDR2 is YFSETQ. The CDR3 protein is CASSQGTYGANEKLFF. CDR3 in DNA: TGCGCCAGCAGCCAAGGGACGTACGGGGCTAATGAAAAACTGTTTTTT.

Regarding this clone: Other nucleotide sequences from this sample produce the same CDR3. The chain employs TRBV7-9 and TRBJ1-1; no reliable D call. This CDR3 spans 13 amino acids. The germline V gene has CDR1 SEHNR and CDR2 FQNEAQ (reference sequence). Deletions cut 1 base from V and 4 bases from J, with 7 bases between. The CDR3 bases are TGTGCCAGCAGCTTAGGAGAGGGCACTGAAGCTTTCTTT. Protein product: CASSLGEGTEAFF.

This clone was counted once. The V gene is TRBV6-4, the J gene TRBJ1-4, with D unclear. Germline values: CDR1 MRHNA, CDR2 SNTAGT. Between the trimmed V and J ends, which lost 4 bases and 6 bases, there was a span of 15 bases. The CDR3 loop spans 15 amino acids. CDR3 bases: TGTGCCAGCAGTGTTCCAAGCGGTCACGATGAAAAACTGTTTTTT. It encodes CASSVPSGHDEKLFF.

CDR3 DNA sequence: TGCGCCAGCAGCTTGGCAACAGGGGGCGTCGGGGGTACCACTGAAGCTTTCTTT. The encoded protein is CASSLATGGVGGTTEAFF. The rearrangement joins TRBV5-1 to TRBJ1-1; 9 nucleotides agree with TRBD1. V dropped 0 bases and J dropped 4; count of bases not matched to a gene: 13. CDR1 SGHRS and CDR2 YFSETQ come from the germline V gene. The CDR3 consists of 18 residues.

This chain uses TRBV7-8 with TRBJ1-2; a weak D match, TRBD1 (6 bases). This CDR3 region has 13 residues. Germline CDR1 and CDR2: SGHVS and FQNEAQ. Deletions cut 5 bases from V and 4 bases from J, with 11 bases between. The CDR3 bases are TGTGCCAGCAGCCCTGGACAGTCCTATGGCTACACCTTC. Translated, it gives CASSPGQSYGYTF.